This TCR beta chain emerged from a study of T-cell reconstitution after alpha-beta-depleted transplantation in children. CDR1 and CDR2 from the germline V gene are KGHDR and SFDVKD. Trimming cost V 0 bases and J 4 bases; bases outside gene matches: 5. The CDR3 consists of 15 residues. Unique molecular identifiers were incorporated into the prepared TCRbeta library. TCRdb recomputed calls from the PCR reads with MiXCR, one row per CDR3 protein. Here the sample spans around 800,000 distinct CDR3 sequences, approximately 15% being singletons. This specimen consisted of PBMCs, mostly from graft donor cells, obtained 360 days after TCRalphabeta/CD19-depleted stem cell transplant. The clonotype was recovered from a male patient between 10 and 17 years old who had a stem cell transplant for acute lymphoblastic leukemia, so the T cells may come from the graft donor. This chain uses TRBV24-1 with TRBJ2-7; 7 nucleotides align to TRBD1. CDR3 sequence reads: CATSDLHRGKYEQYF. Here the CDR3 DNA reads TGTGCCACCAGTGATTTGCACAGGGGCAAGTACGAGCAGTACTTC.